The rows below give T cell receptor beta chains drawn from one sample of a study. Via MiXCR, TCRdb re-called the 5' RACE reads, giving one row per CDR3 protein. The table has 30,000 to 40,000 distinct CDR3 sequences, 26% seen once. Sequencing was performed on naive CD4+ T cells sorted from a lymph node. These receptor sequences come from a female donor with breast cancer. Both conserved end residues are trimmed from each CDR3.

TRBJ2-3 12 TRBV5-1 ASSRVQSTDTQY
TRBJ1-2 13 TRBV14 ASSPLGTDNYGYT
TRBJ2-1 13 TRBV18 ASSPFGTSGNEQF
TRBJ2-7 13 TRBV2 ASSDPTGSSYEQY
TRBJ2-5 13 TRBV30 AWSVFPAYQETQY
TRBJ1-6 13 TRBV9 ASSTSGDASSPLH
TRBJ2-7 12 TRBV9 ASSVSPGSYEQY
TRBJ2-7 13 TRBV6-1 ASSDVEWTVYEQY
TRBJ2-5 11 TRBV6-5 ASSYLGVETQY
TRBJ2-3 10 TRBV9 ASSVDPDTQY
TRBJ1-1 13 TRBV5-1 ASSARTGGRTEAF